The 13 T cell receptor beta chains below all came from one sample that was sequenced in a study of blood T cell repertoires in COVID-19. Generated by immunoSEQ multiplex PCR, the TCRdb table keeps only in-frame clones and is missing some. The sample has 180,000 or so clones; roughly 82% are singletons. The sample comprised PBMCs or T cells enriched from blood (not recorded which). These receptors were taken from a man aged 45-60 years who had recovered from COVID-19.

This chain links TRBV5-1 with TRBJ1-2, with D uncertain. The CDR3 runs to 14 residues. Germline V lookup: CDR1 SGHRS, CDR2 YFSETQ. V dropped 2 bases and J dropped 3 bases, with 11 bases sitting between them. DNA for the CDR3: TGCGCCAGCAGCTTACGGGAACCTTACTATGGCTACACCTTC. The encoded protein is CASSLREPYYGYTF.

This chain uses TRBV25-1 with TRBJ1-1; no firm D call. The CDR3 sequence is 14 residues long. CDR1 is MGHDK, CDR2 SYGVNS, per germline. The germline V and J ends were trimmed by 4 bases and 1 base, with 10 bases remaining between them. This chain's CDR3 is CASSAGAGNTEAFF. DNA for the CDR3: TGTGCCAGCAGTGCCGGTGCGGGGAACACTGAAGCTTTCTTT.

This chain links TRBV6-5 with TRBJ2-7; 8 nucleotides agree with TRBD2. The CDR3 is 15 amino acids. Trimming removed 5 bases from V and 5 bases from J; junction bases left unmatched: 11. Germline-derived CDR1 and CDR2 are MNHEY and SVGAGI. CDR3 protein: CASSLIAGIGNEQYF. In DNA form, the CDR3 reads TGTGCCAGCAGTCTGATAGCGGGAATTGGGAACGAGCAGTACTTC.

The chain employs TRBV28 and TRBJ1-4; D not resolved. Trimming stripped 10 bases from V and 8 bases from J, with 26 bases between. The CDR3 runs to 16 residues. The germline V gene encodes CDR1 MDHEN and CDR2 SYDVKM. The CDR3 here is CATNEVSAVTGEKLFF. The CDR3 DNA follows: TGTGCCACCAATGAGGTTAGCGCCGTGACGGGGGAAAAACTGTTTTTT.

V and J are TRBV5-1 and TRBJ1-2; D is undetermined. CDR1 SGHRS and CDR2 YFSETQ come from the germline V gene. This CDR3 region has 12 residues. V shed 5 bases and J shed 6 bases, with 11 bases lying between them. The DNA of the CDR3 is TGCGCCAGCAGGCCCAGCGGGGATGGCTACACCTTC. Protein: CASRPSGDGYTF.

The chain couples TRBV19 to TRBJ1-1; a weak D match, TRBD1 (6 bases). CDR1 LNHDA and CDR2 SQIVND come from the germline V gene (reference sequence). Trimming took off 10 bases at V and 3 bases at J, with 18 bases between the two ends. This CDR3 contains 14 residues. CDR3 amino acids: CATQGRGADTEAFF. For the CDR3, the DNA is TGTGCCACCCAAGGGCGGGGGGCGGACACTGAAGCTTTCTTT.

The rearrangement links TRBV19 to TRBJ1-1; possible D gene TRBD1, 5 bases. V was shortened by 5 bases and J by 2 bases, with 9 bases between the two germline ends. Germline CDR1 and CDR2: LNHDA and SQIVND (reference sequence). This CDR3 comprises 13 residues. The CDR3 DNA is TGTGCCAGTAGTGAGACAGTTAACACTGAAGCTTTCTTT. It specifies CASSETVNTEAFF. Full variable domain (missing parts from reference TRBV19 and TRBJ1-1): DGGITQSPKYLFRKEGQNVTLSCEQNLNHDAMYWYRQDPGQGLRLIYYSQIVNDFQKGDIAEGYSVSREKKESFPLTVTSAQKNPTAFYLCASSETVNTEAFFGQGTRLTVV.

The chain has TRBV14 and TRBJ2-5, with a possible D match to TRBD2 (5 bases). The germline gives CDR1 SGHDN, CDR2 FVKESK. Trimming removed 4 bases from V and 5 bases from J, with 17 bases in between. This CDR3 has 15 residues. For the CDR3, the DNA is TGTGCCAGCAGCCCCCCTCCGAGGGATCGGGAGACCCAGTACTTC. The encoded protein is CASSPPPRDRETQYF.

The rearrangement joins TRBV29-1 to TRBJ2-3; 11 positions match TRBD2. After removal of 5 bases from V and 0 bases from J, the junction contained 7 bases not matched to a gene. CDR1 SQVTM and CDR2 ANQGSEA come from the germline V gene. The length of the CDR3 is 16 residues. This CDR3 reads CSVWGSGRASTDTQYF. The CDR3 DNA reads as TGCAGCGTTTGGGGTAGCGGGAGGGCTAGCACAGATACGCAGTATTTT.

DNA of the CDR3: TGCAGCGTCGGGATAGGGGGCACCTCTGAGCAGTACTTC. This sequence encodes CSVGIGGTSEQYF. This chain connects TRBV29-1 to TRBJ2-7; 7 positions match TRBD1. This CDR3 contains 13 residues. V lost 6 bases to trimming and J lost 7 bases; unmatched junction nucleotides: 12. Germline V gene sequence: CDR1 SQVTM, CDR2 ANQGSEA.

In DNA form, the CDR3 reads TGTGCCAGCAGCCCTACAGGGAACACCGGGGAGCTGTTTTTT. Its translation is CASSPTGNTGELFF. The chain uses TRBV7-8 and TRBJ2-2; D perhaps matches TRBD1 (5 bases). V lost 5 bases and J lost 1, with 8 bases in between. Per germline, CDR1 SGHVS and CDR2 FQNEAQ. The CDR3 extends over 14 amino acids.

This clone was observed once. The V and J genes are TRBV7-2 and TRBJ1-1; 7 bases are shared with TRBD1. Looked up from germline, CDR1 is SGHTA and CDR2 is FQGNSA. This CDR3 region has 16 residues. Losses at the gene ends were 5 bases for V and 0 bases for J; bases not matched to a gene: 9. The DNA for the CDR3 is TGTGCCAGCAGCGCACAGGGACAGCTCATGAACACTGAAGCTTTCTTT. Its translation is CASSAQGQLMNTEAFF.

The rearrangement joins TRBV28 to TRBJ2-5; no reliable D call. The CDR3 has 12 amino acids. CDR1 is MDHEN, CDR2 SYDVKM, per germline. V dropped 4 bases and J dropped 5 bases, with 8 bases sitting between them. The CDR3 DNA reads as TGTGCCAGCAGTTACCCACGGGAGACCCAGTACTTC. Amino acid sequence: CASSYPRETQYF.